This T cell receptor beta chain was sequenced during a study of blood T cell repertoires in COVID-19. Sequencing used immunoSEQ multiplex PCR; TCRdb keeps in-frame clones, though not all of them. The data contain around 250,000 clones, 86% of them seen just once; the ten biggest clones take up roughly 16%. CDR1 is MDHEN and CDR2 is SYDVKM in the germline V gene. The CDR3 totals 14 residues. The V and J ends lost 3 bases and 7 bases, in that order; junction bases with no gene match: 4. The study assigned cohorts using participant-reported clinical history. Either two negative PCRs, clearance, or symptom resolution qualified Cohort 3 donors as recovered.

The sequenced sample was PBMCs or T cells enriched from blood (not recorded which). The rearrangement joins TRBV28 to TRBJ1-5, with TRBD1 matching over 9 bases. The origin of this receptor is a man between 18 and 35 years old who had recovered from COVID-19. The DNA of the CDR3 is TGTGCCAGCAGTTTGGGACAGGGTACCCAGCCCCAGCATTTT. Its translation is CASSLGQGTQPQHF.